This TCR beta chain was captured in a study of T cell repertoires in aging, cancer and after chemotherapy. Across the study: Healthy donor repertoires were recorded over several months to years and showed clear clonal overlap. Points from the study as a whole: Healthy donors lost TCR diversity with age mainly through richness, cancer patients through richness and evenness. Median generation probability rose over the chemotherapy interval in each cancer cohort, suggesting rebound thymic output.

TRB rearrangements spanning V, D and J were amplified using mixed TRB-A/B primers. TCRdb used MiXCR to reprocess the multiplex PCR reads, holding one entry per CDR3 protein. The table records around 13,000 distinct CDR3 sequences, roughly a third of them present only once. Amplification of TCR beta used genomic DNA extracted from peripheral blood. Sample share makes this clonotype medium-sized. Antigen specificity is unknown. V lost 5 bases to trimming and J lost 14 bases; unmatched junction nucleotides: 12. The germline gives CDR1 SGHNT, CDR2 YENEEA. This CDR3 has 14 amino acids. The sample consisted of blood. The clonotype originates from a human donor in good health. The donor label of this sample is uncertain. The rearrangement links TRBV11-3 to TRBJ2-3; 11 nucleotides line up with TRBD2. The CDR3 region is CASSLVASGGSWYF. The CDR3 DNA is TGTGCCAGCAGCCTCGTGGCTAGCGGGGGGTCATGGTATTTT.